Each of the 19 T cell receptor beta chains below was sequenced from the same sample in a study of T-cell memory formation after mild COVID-19. MiXCR, run by TCRdb on the 5' RACE reads, gives a single entry per CDR3 protein. The data contain 300,000 to 350,000 distinct CDR3 sequences, 10% to 15% of them seen just once; the ten biggest clones take up over 20%. The sequenced material came from PBMCs or a T cell subset sorted from them (not recorded which). The source is a man aged 18-30 years who had mild COVID-19 (a few samples of this study predate the infection). Cell type and time point are not known.

This sequence joins TRBV6-2 or TRBV6-3 and TRBJ1-2; D is unclear. The CDR3 extends over 14 amino acids. V was pared by 0 bases and J by 4 bases, with 9 bases between. Germline V gene sequence: CDR1 MNHEY, CDR2 SVGEGT. The CDR3 is CASSYSFVAYGYTF. CDR3 DNA sequence: TGTGCCAGCAGTTACTCGTTCGTCGCCTATGGCTACACCTTC.

This clonotype was counted between two and nine times. The chain recombines TRBV18 with TRBJ2-7; D possibly corresponds to TRBD2 (5 bases). V lost 2 bases to trimming and J lost 6 bases, with 11 bases between them. This CDR3 spans 13 amino acids. Per germline, CDR1 KGHSH and CDR2 LQKENI. The CDR3 nucleotides read TGTGCCAGCTCACCAGAGGGATTGGGCGAGCAGTACGTC. This sequence encodes CASSPEGLGEQYV.

The gene calls are TRBV11-1 and TRBJ2-2; maybe TRBD2 (6 bases). V was pared by 5 bases and J by 6 bases, with 16 bases between. CDR3 length equals 15 residues. Germline V gives CDR1 SGHAT, CDR2 FQDESV (reference sequence). The CDR3 nucleotides read TGTGCCAGCAGCCACCGCCGGGGAGGTGCCGGGGAGCTGTTTTTT. Translating gives CASSHRRGGAGELFF.

This clonotype was found many times. J is TRBJ2-1 and V is TRBV5-1; 7 bases agree with TRBD1. CDR3 length equals 15 residues. CDR1 and CDR2 (germline): SGHRS, YFSETQ. Trimming at V came to 3 bases and at J to 5 bases, leaving 8 bases not matched to a gene. The CDR3 DNA is TGCGCCAGCAGCTCTATCGGGACAGCAAACAATGAGCAGTTCTTC. It specifies CASSSIGTANNEQFF.

This clonotype was counted at least ten times. The chain uses TRBV4-1 and TRBJ1-5; a weak D match, TRBD1 (5 bases). Deletions cut 4 bases from V and 0 bases from J, with 10 bases between. The CDR3 sequence is 15 residues long. CDR1 and CDR2 from the germline V gene are MGHRA and YSYEKL. CDR3 protein: CASSPDSYSNQPQHF. As DNA, the CDR3 is TGCGCCAGCAGCCCCGACAGCTATAGCAATCAGCCCCAGCATTTT.

This clonotype has only a few counts. The rearrangement links TRBV10-3 to TRBJ1-2, with D possibly matching TRBD1 (5 bases). V was pared by 2 bases and J by 6 bases, with 16 bases between. The CDR3 loop spans 15 amino acids. Germline CDR1 ENHRY, CDR2 SYGVKD. In DNA form, the CDR3 reads TGTGCCATCAGTGAGACAGGCGCTTGGGAGGATGGCTACACCTTC. Translating gives CAISETGAWEDGYTF.

This clonotype was seen more than once but under ten times. This chain uses TRBV6-5 with TRBJ2-2; possibly TRBD1 for D (5 bases). The CDR3 is 13 amino acids. The germline V gene encodes CDR1 MNHEY and CDR2 SVGAGI. V lost 2 bases and J 8 bases, leaving 9 bases between the germline ends. CDR3 DNA: TGTGCCAGCAGTTACGTGGGGCAGGGGGAGCTGTTTTTT. The encoded protein is CASSYVGQGELFF.

The chain employs TRBV7-3 and TRBJ2-5; D gene unclear. The germline CDR1 and CDR2 sequences are SGHTA and FQGTGA. V lost 1 base, J lost 4 bases, and 7 bases lay in between. This CDR3 region has 13 residues. The CDR3 reads CASSLRRAETQYF. CDR3 bases: TGTGCCAGCAGCTTAAGACGCGCAGAGACCCAGTACTTC.

The chain uses TRBV6-1 and TRBJ1-1; 11 bases match TRBD1. From germline, CDR1 is MNHNS and CDR2 SASEGT. CDR3 length: 14 amino acids. Trimming cost V 4 bases and J 10 bases; bases outside gene matches: 8. CDR3 DNA sequence: TGTGCCAGCAGTGTAGGACAGGGGGCCGGGGTAGCTTTCTTT. Translating it yields CASSVGQGAGVAFF.

The rearrangement links TRBV3-1 to TRBJ2-3; 7 bases are shared with TRBD2. V dropped 7 bases and J dropped 5; count of bases not matched to a gene: 6. Looked up from germline, CDR1 is LGHDT and CDR2 is YNNKEL (reference sequence). This CDR3 has 13 residues. CDR3 nucleotide sequence: TGTGCCAGCAACAGCTGGGAGGGAGATACGCAGTATTTT. Translated, it gives CASNSWEGDTQYF.

This clonotype was seen only a few times. J is TRBJ1-1 and V is TRBV20-1; maybe TRBD1 (5 bases). V dropped 0 bases and J dropped 6 bases, with 11 bases sitting between them. CDR1 is DFQATT, CDR2 SNEGSKA, per germline (reference sequence). The CDR3 has 13 residues. This chain's CDR3 is CSARDGDRSEAFF. The CDR3 region has the DNA TGCAGTGCTAGAGATGGGGACCGATCTGAAGCTTTCTTT.

This clonotype was observed a handful of times. This chain uses TRBV6-6 with TRBJ2-5; D not certain. V lost 2 bases and J 4 bases, leaving 8 bases between the germline ends. The germline CDR1 and CDR2 sequences are MNHNY and SVGAGI (reference sequence). The CDR3 covers 13 residues. CDR3 coding DNA: TGTGCCAGCAGTTACGAGGACCGAGAGACCCAGTACTTC. It codes for CASSYEDRETQYF.

The V call is TRBV18, the J call TRBJ2-7; D possibly uses TRBD1 or TRBD2 (5 bases each). Looked up from germline, CDR1 is KGHSH and CDR2 is LQKENI. The V end lost 0 bases, the J end lost 8 bases, and 11 bases lay between the germline ends. This CDR3 contains 13 residues. The CDR3 DNA follows: TGTGCCAGCTCACCACCTCCCAGGGAGAAGCAGTACTTC. This encodes CASSPPPREKQYF.

Only a few counts were recorded for this clonotype. V is TRBV20-1 and J is TRBJ1-1; D might be TRBD1 (5 bases). This CDR3 spans 13 amino acids. Germline V gene sequence: CDR1 DFQATT, CDR2 SNEGSKA (reference sequence). Trimming took 3 bases from V and 8 from J, leaving 16 bases between them. CDR3 sequence (DNA): TGCAGTGCTAGCCCCGTCGGAACAGGCGAAGCTTTCTTT. Translated, it gives CSASPVGTGEAFF.

This clonotype has just a few counts. The V gene is TRBV15, the J gene TRBJ2-7, with D perhaps TRBD1 (6 bases). The V end was cut by 0 bases, the J end by 3 bases, with 9 bases between. Germline loops: CDR1 LNHNV, CDR2 YYDKDF (reference sequence). This CDR3 region has 14 residues. The CDR3 DNA reads as TGTGCCACCAGCAGAGAGACGGACAGCTACGAGCAGTACGTC. Amino acid sequence: CATSRETDSYEQYV.

This clonotype appeared many times. The chain is built from TRBV7-9 and TRBJ2-7, with D uncertain. Between the trimmed V and J ends, which lost 5 bases and 2 bases, there was a span of 7 bases. CDR3 length: 12 residues. CDR1 is SEHNR, CDR2 FQNEAQ, per germline (reference sequence). The CDR3 coding sequence is TGTGCCAGCAGCCTGGTACCCTACGAGCAGTACTTC. This codes for CASSLVPYEQYF.

This clonotype was seen a handful of times. The V gene is TRBV3-1, the J gene TRBJ1-2; D remains unclear. With 4 bases removed from V and 7 bases from J, the gap between germline ends came to 25 bases. The CDR3 contains 17 residues. In germline, CDR1 is LGHDT, CDR2 YNNKEL (reference sequence). CDR3 sequence (DNA): TGTGCCAGCAGCCCACCCGGCGGAGCCAGTGGAGGCAGTGGCTACACCTTC. This codes for CASSPPGGASGGSGYTF.

This clonotype has only a few counts. The chain employs TRBV20-1 and TRBJ2-5, with D unclear. The CDR3 sequence is 14 residues long. Trimming took 1 base from V and 1 from J, leaving 10 bases between them. CDR1 DFQATT and CDR2 SNEGSKA come from the germline V gene (reference sequence). CDR3 DNA sequence: TGCAGTGCTAGAGCAAATTTGATCCAAGAGACCCAGTACTTC. This translates into CSARANLIQETQYF.

The CDR3 protein is CASSGGRDNSPLHF. CDR3 nucleotide sequence: TGTGCCAGCAGCGGGGGAAGGGACAATTCACCCCTCCACTTT. The chain is built from TRBV11-2 and TRBJ1-6, with a weak D call TRBD1 (5 bases). The CDR3 consists of 14 residues. V lost 5 bases to trimming and J lost 7 bases, with 12 bases between them. Germline V gives CDR1 SGHAT, CDR2 FQNNGV.